This T cell receptor beta chain was observed in a study of CD4+ T cells in melanoma. This CDR3 region has 15 residues. Germline CDR1 is SGHNT and CDR2 is YENEEA. V lost 5 bases and J lost 6; bases outside the gene matches: 10. Profiling relied on immunoSEQ multiplex PCR, and the TCRdb table lists in-frame clones only, not all of them. The table has almost 15,000 clones, approximately 88% seen once. Overall study findings and caveats: A reported correlation linked neoantigen-specific CD4+ T cells to CD8+, macrophage and B cell function. In melanoma, neoantigen-specific CD4+ T cells reportedly differed in differentiation state.

With respect to this clone: What it recognizes is unknown.

What was sequenced was cells from a culture (not recorded whether cultured in vitro). V and J are TRBV11-3 and TRBJ2-3, with TRBD2 matching 8 bases. The clonotype was recovered from a human donor with melanoma. The CDR3 bases are TGTGCCAGCAGCCCGGGGCGGGGGGCTCCGGATACGCAGTATTTT. It codes for CASSPGRGAPDTQYF.